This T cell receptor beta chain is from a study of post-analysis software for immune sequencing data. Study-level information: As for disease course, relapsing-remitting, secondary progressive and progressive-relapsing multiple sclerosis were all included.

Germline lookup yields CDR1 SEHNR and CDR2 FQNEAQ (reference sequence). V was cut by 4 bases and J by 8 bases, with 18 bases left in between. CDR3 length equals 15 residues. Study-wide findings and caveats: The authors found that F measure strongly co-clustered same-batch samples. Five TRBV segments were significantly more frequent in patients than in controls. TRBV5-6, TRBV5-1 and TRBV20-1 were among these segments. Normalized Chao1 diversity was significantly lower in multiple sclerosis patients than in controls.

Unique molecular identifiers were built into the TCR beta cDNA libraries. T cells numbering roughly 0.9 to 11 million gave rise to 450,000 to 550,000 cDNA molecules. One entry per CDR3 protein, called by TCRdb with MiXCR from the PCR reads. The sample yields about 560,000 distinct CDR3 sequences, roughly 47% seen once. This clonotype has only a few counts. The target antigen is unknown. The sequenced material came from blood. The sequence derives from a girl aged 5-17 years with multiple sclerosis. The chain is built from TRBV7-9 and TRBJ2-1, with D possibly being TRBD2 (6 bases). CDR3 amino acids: CASSSPGGNGDEQFF. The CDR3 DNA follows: TGTGCCAGCAGCTCCCCCGGCGGGAACGGCGATGAGCAGTTCTTC.